Here is one T cell receptor (beta chain) with its context. This entry comes from a study of blood T cell repertoires in COVID-19. Study overall: Researchers got acute and convalescent COVID-19 samples from the United States, Italy and Spain. From T cells, B-cell-depleted T cells, or PBMCs came the material, which was cDNA or gDNA.

Authors' analysis steps: The assay estimated nucleated cells by amplifying reference gene primers. Sequenced by immunoSEQ multiplex PCR; TCRdb stores in-frame clones only, minus some. V, J and clone size reflect that table, while D and trimming were determined from the DNA. The sample records 130,000 or so clones, over 80% being singletons. Trimming took 0 bases from V and 4 from J; bases not matched to a gene: 8. CDR1 is LGHNA, CDR2 YNFKEQ, per germline. The CDR3 contains 18 residues. The gene calls are TRBV4-2 and TRBJ2-1, with 11 bases aligning to TRBD2. Sequencing used peripheral blood. The sequence was collected from a human donor in a cohort sampled during active COVID-19. CDR3 region: CASSQDAVGLAEYNEQFF. CDR3 coding DNA: TGTGCCAGCAGCCAAGACGCTGTGGGACTAGCGGAATACAATGAGCAGTTCTTC.